This T cell receptor beta chain stems from a study of blood T cell repertoires in COVID-19. CDR1 and CDR2 (germline): MNHEY, SVGAGI. Between the trimmed V and J ends, which lost 6 bases and 3 bases, there was a span of 12 bases. This CDR3 contains 13 residues. Clones were read by immunoSEQ multiplex PCR, and TCRdb kept only the in-frame ones, dropping some. The sample lists more than 65,000 clones, approximately 82% occurring once. What was sequenced was peripheral blood. The source is an elderly woman with acute or convalescent COVID-19. The chain has TRBV6-5 and TRBJ2-7; D perhaps matches TRBD1 (6 bases). This CDR3 reads CASRAQGIYEQYF. CDR3 DNA sequence: TGTGCCAGCAGAGCACAGGGTATCTACGAGCAGTACTTC.